Each of the 13 T cell receptor beta chains below was sequenced from the same sample in a study of CD8 T cells in ankylosing spondylitis. Study-wide results and limits: Seven or eight highly homologous variants made up a TCR beta motif, and this motif appeared characteristic of ankylosing spondylitis blood.

The antigens for these receptors are not known. TCRdb redid the calling of the 5' RACE reads with MiXCR, one entry per CDR3 protein. The table includes a few hundred thousand distinct CDR3 sequences, around 8% detected once. The sequencing sample was made of blood, either unsorted or a sorted T cell fraction (not recorded which). Receptors originate from a male donor with ankylosing spondylitis.

The table lists this clonotype with many counts. This chain joins TRBV5-1 and TRBJ2-7, with D uncertain. V was cut by 7 bases and J by 0 bases, with 11 bases left in between. Germline CDR1 reads SGHRS; CDR2 reads YFSETQ. The CDR3 runs 13 residues. The CDR3 coding sequence is TGCGCCAGCGCTGTTGGTAACTCCTACGAGCAGTACTTC. Translation gives CASAVGNSYEQYF.

This clonotype was detected many times. The chain combines TRBV29-1 with TRBJ2-7; tentatively, D is TRBD2 (5 bases). There are 13 residues in the CDR3. V was shortened by 4 bases and J by 4 bases, with 14 bases between the two germline ends. Germline lookup yields CDR1 SQVTM and CDR2 ANQGSEA. CDR3 nucleotide sequence: TGCAGCGTTGGGTCCATTCGCGGGTACGAGCAGTACTTC. Translated, it gives CSVGSIRGYEQYF.

The table lists this clonotype with many counts. J is TRBJ2-7 and V is TRBV7-8; perhaps TRBD2 as D (6 bases). Germline V gene sequence: CDR1 SGHVS, CDR2 FQNEAQ. This CDR3 comprises 14 residues. V shed 2 bases and J shed 1 base, with 9 bases lying between them. The CDR3 DNA follows: TGTGCCAGCAGCTTAAGGGACTCTTCCTACGAGCAGTACTTC. Its translation is CASSLRDSSYEQYF.

This clonotype was detected many times. Here the CDR3 DNA reads TGTGCCAGCAGTGACCGGTGGCTAAAGAACACCGGGGAGCTGTTTTTT. It codes for CASSDRWLKNTGELFF. The chain combines TRBV6-4 with TRBJ2-2, with D uncertain. V was cut by 2 bases and J by 1 base, with 11 bases left in between. The CDR3 covers 16 residues. Germline values: CDR1 MRHNA, CDR2 SNTAGT.

The rearrangement uses TRBV11-2 and TRBJ1-2, with no clear D. Germline lookup yields CDR1 SGHAT and CDR2 FQNNGV. This CDR3 region has 13 residues. The V gene lost 5 bases and the J gene lost 3 bases, with 10 bases spanning the gap. For the CDR3, the DNA is TGTGCCAGCAGCCCCGGGGTTTACTATGGCTACACCTTC. As protein: CASSPGVYYGYTF.

The chain has TRBV18 and TRBJ1-1; possible D gene TRBD1, 6 bases. Per germline, CDR1 KGHSH and CDR2 LQKENI. V was shortened by 5 bases and J by 7 bases, with 14 bases between the two germline ends. The CDR3 is 13 amino acids. The CDR3 nucleotides read TGTGCCAGCTCATCGACAGGACCTGATGAAGCTTTCTTT. This gives the protein CASSSTGPDEAFF.

The genes are TRBV27 and TRBJ2-5; no clear D gene. V dropped 4 bases and J dropped 4 bases, with 10 bases sitting between them. Germline V gives CDR1 MNHEY, CDR2 SMNVEV (reference sequence). This CDR3 has 13 residues. As DNA, the CDR3 is TGTGCCAGCAGTTACGGAGAGTTAGAGACCCAGTACTTC. Protein: CASSYGELETQYF.

The chain is built from TRBV12-5 and TRBJ2-7; no firm D call. The CDR3 totals 13 residues. Germline V gene lookup returns CDR1 LGHNT and CDR2 FRNRAP. V shed 1 base and J shed 2 bases, with 6 bases lying between them. The CDR3: CASGLDSTYEQYF. Here the CDR3 DNA reads TGTGCTAGTGGTTTGGACAGTACCTACGAGCAGTACTTC.

This clonotype was counted only a few times. This rearrangement joins TRBV10-3 to TRBJ2-6; D may be TRBD2 (6 bases). The V end lost 6 bases, the J end lost 2 bases, and 11 bases lay between the germline ends. Germline CDR1 reads ENHRY; CDR2 reads SYGVKD. This CDR3 is built from 15 residues. This CDR3 reads CAISREAAGANVLTF. The CDR3 DNA is TGTGCCATCAGCAGGGAGGCGGCTGGGGCCAACGTCCTGACTTTC.

This clonotype has only a few counts. The gene calls are TRBV7-3 and TRBJ2-2; D may be TRBD1 or TRBD2 (5 bases each). With 5 bases removed from V and 4 bases from J, the gap between germline ends came to 14 bases. The CDR3 consists of 15 residues. The V gene's germline CDR1 is SGHTA and CDR2 FQGTGA. CDR3 bases: TGTGCCAGCAGCCAGAGGGGACCGACCACCGGGGAGCTGTTTTTT. Encoded protein: CASSQRGPTTGELFF.

This clonotype came up a few times. This chain uses TRBV6-6 with TRBJ1-5, with no clear D. The germline V and J ends were trimmed by 6 bases and 0 bases, with 6 bases remaining between them. The CDR3 contains 13 residues. Germline CDR1 MNHNY, CDR2 SVGAGI (reference sequence). Written as DNA, the CDR3 is TGTGCCAGCAGAGATTATAGCAATCAGCCCCAGCATTTT. Its protein is CASRDYSNQPQHF.

V gene TRBV9 combines with J gene TRBJ2-2; TRBD2 might be the D (6 bases). The CDR3 has 19 amino acids. Trimming cost V 3 bases and J 3 bases, with 24 bases left between them. Germline V gene lookup returns CDR1 SGDLS and CDR2 YYNGEE. The CDR3 bases are TGTGCCAGCAGCGACTCCCTCATCGGGCCCGGGGGTGACACCGGGGAGCTGTTTTTT. Protein: CASSDSLIGPGGDTGELFF. Full variable domain (outside the CDR3, taken from reference TRBV9 and TRBJ2-2): DSGVTQTPKHLITATGQRVTLRCSPRSGDLSVYWYQQSLDQGLQFLIQYYNGEERAKGNILERFSAQQFPDLHSELNLSSLELGDSALYFCASSDSLIGPGGDTGELFFGEGSRLTVL.

Concerning this clonotype: A much more abundant neighbour one base away suggests this may be a read error. This rearrangement joins TRBV5-1 to TRBJ2-5; D is ambiguous. The CDR3 spans 11 residues. With 4 bases removed from V and 7 bases from J, the gap between germline ends came to 8 bases. The germline V gene encodes CDR1 SGHRS and CDR2 YFSETQ. The CDR3 coding sequence is TGCGCCAGCAGCATCCCGGGGACCCAGTACTTC. It specifies CASSIPGTQYF.